The entry below describes one T cell receptor beta chain. This sample stems from a study of T-cell reconstitution after alpha-beta-depleted transplantation in children. Germline V gene sequence: CDR1 KGHSY, CDR2 FQNENV. V lost 3 bases to trimming and J lost 8 bases, with 10 bases between them. This CDR3 is 13 amino acids long. Unique molecular identifiers tagged the TCRbeta library. TCRdb reanalysed the PCR reads using MiXCR and keeps one entry per CDR3 protein. The sample records some 300,000 distinct CDR3 sequences, around 10% being singletons. The source was PBMCs from the stem cell graft donor, collected from the stem cell graft. V is TRBV16 and J is TRBJ1-4; no clear D. The TCR sequence derives from a human donor who donated a stem cell graft to a child with acute lymphoblastic leukemia. This CDR3 reads CASSHEGGEKLFF. DNA for the CDR3: TGTGCCAGCAGCCATGAGGGAGGAGAAAAACTGTTTTTT.